This is a list of T cell receptor beta chains from one sample in a study of regulatory T cells in long-lasting Graves disease. TCRdb independently ran MiXCR on the multiplex PCR reads; one entry per CDR3 protein. The sample lists approximately 470,000 distinct CDR3 sequences, under 25% occurring once. This sample comprised peripheral blood mononuclear cells (PBMCs), obtained when the disease was refractory, from a patient treated with antithyroid drugs. The receptors derive from a female donor with Graves disease. Each CDR3 is given with its conserved first and last residue. The D gene is left open where the match is weak. Size is stated for part of the rows, as once, few or many counts, or as a class when the clone is expanded.

cdr3_nt,cdr3_aa,j_call,v_call,clone_size,d_call
TGTGCCAGCAGCTATCAGGGGAGGGGGGCCAACGTCCTGACTTTC,CASSYQGRGANVLTF,TRBJ2-6,TRBV5-5,NA,NA
TGCAGTGCTAGTGGACGGACAGGGTATGAAGCTTTCTTT,CSASGRTGYEAFF,TRBJ1-1,TRBV20-1,many,TRBD1
TGTGCCAGCAGTTACTTCGGCTCGGCAACTGGGGCCAACGTCCTGACTTTC,CASSYFGSATGANVLTF,TRBJ2-6,TRBV6-5,many,NA
TGTGCCAGCAGTGAAAATTGGAACGCCGGGACAGGGATCCGTGAGAGGGCCAACGTCCTGACTTTC,CASSENWNAGTGIRERANVLTF,TRBJ2-6,TRBV6-2/TRBV6-3,NA,TRBD1
TGCGCCAGCTCGAGCTACCGGGCCATGAACACTGAAGCTTTCTTT,CASSSYRAMNTEAFF,TRBJ1-1,TRBV4-1,NA,NA
TGTGCCAGCAGCGATAACACTGAAGCTTTCTTT,CASSDNTEAFF,TRBJ1-1,TRBV28,many,NA
TGTGCCAGCACCTTCCCGGGGGGGGGGTCCTACGAGCAGTACTTC,CASTFPGGGSYEQYF,TRBJ2-7,TRBV11-2,many,TRBD2
TGTGCCAGCAGCTTAGTGGGGTCGTACCAAGAGACCCAGTACTTC,CASSLVGSYQETQYF,TRBJ2-5,TRBV11-2,many,NA
TGTGCCAGCAGCAGAACACTAGCAGGGGAGCAGTACTTC,CASSRTLAGEQYF,TRBJ2-7,TRBV5-4,few,NA
TGTGCCAGCAGCCAAGATGACCTAGCGGGAGTGTACGAGCAGTACTTC,CASSQDDLAGVYEQYF,TRBJ2-7,TRBV4-2,NA,TRBD2
TGTGCCACCAGCAGACGTATCAGACAGGGGGGTTCCGGGGAGCTGTTTTTT,CATSRRIRQGGSGELFF,TRBJ2-2,TRBV15,NA,TRBD1
TGTGCCAGCAGCCTCGGACAGGGCATAATAGGCTACACCTTC,CASSLGQGIIGYTF,TRBJ1-2,TRBV27,many,TRBD1
TGTGCCAGCAGCTTGGCCACGTACAACACCGGGGAGCTGTTTTTT,CASSLATYNTGELFF,TRBJ2-2,TRBV5-6,many,NA
TGTGCCAGTACTCTGGGAGGTCAGCCCCAGCATTTT,CASTLGGQPQHF,TRBJ1-5,TRBV19,once,NA
TGTGCCAGCACGCAGGAGGGGACCTCCTACGAGCAGTACTTC,CASTQEGTSYEQYF,TRBJ2-7,TRBV25-1,few,NA
TGCAGCGCCGGGGACAGTACAACTAATGAAAAACTGTTTTTT,CSAGDSTTNEKLFF,TRBJ1-4,TRBV29-1,once,TRBD1
TGTGCCATCCGGACAGGGGGCGACCACTATGGCTACACCTTC,CAIRTGGDHYGYTF,TRBJ1-2,TRBV28,many,TRBD1
TGTGCCAGCAGCCAAGAACGGCTAGCGTTAGAGACCCAGTACTTC,CASSQERLALETQYF,TRBJ2-5,TRBV3-1,many,NA
TGTGCCAGCAGTCGGACTAGCCCGGAGACCCAGTACTTC,CASSRTSPETQYF,TRBJ2-5,TRBV5-6,NA,TRBD2
TGTGCCAGCAGTCTATCGGGGGGTACGGTCACCGGGGAGCTGTTTTTT,CASSLSGGTVTGELFF,TRBJ2-2,TRBV6-1,NA,TRBD2
TGTGCCAGCAGCTTGGTTTCGGGGGCGCACCCTACGCAGTATTTT,CASSLVSGAHPTQYF,TRBJ2-3,TRBV11-2,NA,NA
TGTGCCAGCAGCCCCGTTTTAATCTGGGTCTATGGCTACACCTTC,CASSPVLIWVYGYTF,TRBJ1-2,TRBV12-3/TRBV12-4,many,NA
TGCAGTGCCTCAGACTGGAACACTGAAGCTTTCTTT,CSASDWNTEAFF,TRBJ1-1,TRBV20-1,NA,NA